A single TCR beta chain is shown here with its context. What it binds is not known. The germline gives CDR1 SGDLS, CDR2 YYNGEE. CDR3 size: 15 residues. V gave up 1 base and J gave up 7 bases, with 18 bases separating them. The authors split each subset's genomic DNA evenly across several immunoSEQ plates. Using immunoSEQ multiplex PCR, the repertoire was profiled, and TCRdb retains in-frame clones only, with some absent. Counted here are roughly 300,000 clones, less than 75% occurring once; the ten biggest clones make up 10%. The record originates from a study of shared clonotypes between healthy human individuals. Study details: Aged 18 to 49, the donors were a couple of women and a few men. General study results and limits: Among non-shared clonotypes, generation probabilities were lower than among those shared by all four donors. Estimated clonotype richness was generally higher in naive than memory subsets.

The specimen was memory CD4+ T cells sorted from blood. Subset denoted: CD45RA-negative fraction. The receptor's source is a man aged 25-45 years in good health. The chain is built from TRBV9 and TRBJ2-7; D uncertain. CDR3 residues: CASSVSSGRAWEQYF. DNA of the CDR3: TGTGCCAGCAGCGTAAGCTCAGGCCGGGCGTGGGAGCAGTACTTC.